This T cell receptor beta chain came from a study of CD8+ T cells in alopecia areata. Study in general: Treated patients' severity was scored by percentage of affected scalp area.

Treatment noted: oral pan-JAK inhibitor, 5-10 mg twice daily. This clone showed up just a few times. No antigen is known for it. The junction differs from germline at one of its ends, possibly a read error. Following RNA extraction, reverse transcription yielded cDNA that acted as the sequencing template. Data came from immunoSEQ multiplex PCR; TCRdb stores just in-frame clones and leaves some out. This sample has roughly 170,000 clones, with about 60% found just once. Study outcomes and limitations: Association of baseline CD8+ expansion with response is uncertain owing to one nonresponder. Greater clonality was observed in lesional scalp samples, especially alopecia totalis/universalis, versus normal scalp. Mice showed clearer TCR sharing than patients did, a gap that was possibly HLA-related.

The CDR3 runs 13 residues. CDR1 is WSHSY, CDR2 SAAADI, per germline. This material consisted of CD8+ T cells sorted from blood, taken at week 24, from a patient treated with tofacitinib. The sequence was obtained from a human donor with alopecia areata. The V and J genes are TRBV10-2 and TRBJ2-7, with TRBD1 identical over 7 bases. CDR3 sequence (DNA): TGCGCCAGCAGTGAGTTGGGACAGACCTTTAAGGACTTC. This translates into CASSELGQTFKDF.